This TCR beta chain was profiled in a study of shared clonotypes between healthy human individuals. Assay: immunoSEQ multiplex PCR; the TCRdb copy retains only in-frame clones and omits some. The sample has hundreds of thousands of clones; less than 85% are singletons. There are 14 residues in the CDR3. V was trimmed by 7 bases and J by 1 base, leaving 14 bases between them. CDR1 and CDR2 from the germline V gene are SGHRS and YFSETQ. Sequences were obtained from memory CD4+ T cells sorted from blood. As for subset: CD45RA-negative fraction. The sequence came from a woman in her 30s in good health. This chain links TRBV5-1 with TRBJ1-1; the D gene is possibly TRBD1 (6 bases). CDR3 nucleotide sequence: TGCGCCAGCGGACCGGGACACCAGAACACTGAAGCTTTCTTT. Translated, it gives CASGPGHQNTEAFF. Full variable domain (rest looked up from reference TRBV5-1 and TRBJ1-1): KAGVTQTPRYLIKTRGQQVTLSCSPISGHRSVSWYQQTPGQGLQFLFEYFSETQRNKGNFPGRFSGRQFSNSRSEMNVSTLELGDSALYLCASGPGHQNTEAFFGQGTRLTVV.